This TCR beta chain comes out of a study of beta chain features in type 1 diabetes (dated by TCRdb to the late 2010s). In the study overall: Mean age, gender distribution, total cell number and subset yield did not differ between patients and healthy donors. Whereas all 30 or so donors provided naive and central memory subsets, regulatory and stem cell-like memory subsets were isolated from just 8 patients and roughly 8 healthy donors. In the study, TCRB repertoires of sorted circulating CD4+ T cell subsets from recently diagnosed type 1 diabetes patients were compared with those of matched healthy donors. A total of over 95,000,000 sorted cells were examined across all samples, and RNA yield correlated strongly with the number of cells per subset.

Details on this clone: The clone's antigen remains unknown. Base qualities are not provided; no much larger clone lies one nucleotide away.

From each donor, a single peripheral blood sample of around 120 mL on average was drawn into heparinised tubes. Naive, central memory, regulatory and stem cell-like memory CD4+ T cells were sorted on a BD FACSAria II using a panel including CD45RO, CCR7, CD25, CD127, CD95 and CD27. A purity above 98% was achieved for all sorted populations. PBMCs were isolated right away by Lymphoprep density gradient centrifugation and were stained directly, without culture. So that batch effects would be minimized, each experiment stained and sorted samples in pairs, pairing one healthy donor with one patient. The entire amount of isolated RNA was reverse transcribed using the High Capacity cDNA Reverse Transcription Kit, so the sequenced TCRB transcripts were expressed ones. Deep immunoSEQ sequencing was applied to naive, central memory and regulatory T cell samples, giving an average of roughly 3.5 million total reads per sample. Sorted cells were lysed in RLT buffer and RNA was extracted with DNase-treated RNeasy Micro or Mini kits, depending on cell number. To prevent cross-contamination, each cell subset was processed individually, whereas patient and healthy donor samples were processed jointly. Using the immunoSEQ multiplex PCR, TCRB sequences were amplified from cDNA into 87-bp fragments spanning the CDR3 region. The amplicons were sequenced using the Illumina HiSeq platform. Regarding the original processing steps: PCR bias was computationally corrected using synthetic template baselines, reads within Hamming distance 2 were collapsed, and singletons that could not be merged were discarded. Reads were aligned to IMGT to assign V, D and J genes, CDR3 length, and insertions or deletions at six rearrangement sites. Within each subset, clonotype counts were normalized to sorted cell number, and only after that were true diversity and Gini coefficients computed with the tcR R package. The overlap coefficient, calculated on TCRB nucleotide sequences, was used to quantify repertoire sharing. Out-of-frame TCRB sequences from naive cells were analyzed to stand in for the pre-selection repertoire. TCRdb stores this immuneACCESS table with in-frame sequences only. Part of the clones is absent; in the studies checked, under half of the shortfall reflects unresolved V genes, and no reason is known for the rest. V and J calls and clone size are those listed in that table; D and trimming were worked out from the DNA. This sample is represented by around 260,000 clones; roughly a quarter of them were singletons. The ten largest clones represent about 0.012% of the sample.

Points the paper makes about the study in general: At VDJ recombination sites, patients with type 1 diabetes made fewer insertions and deleted more nucleotides, a pattern implying thymic rearrangement abnormalities. Naive, central memory and regulatory TCRB repertoires appeared to be more similar among patients than among healthy donors. Because small numbers of individuals were included in the HLA sub-analyses, any influence of HLA type on TCRB rearrangement was left unresolved. Type 1 diabetes patients showed a moderate but significant shortening of TCRB CDR3 length in all four CD4+ subsets. Shorter templates might have been favored by PCR, but patient and control samples were amplified and corrected together, so both groups would have been affected equally by any skew. Because cDNA was sequenced instead of genomic DNA, highly expressing activated cells could be over-represented, though the groups showed no difference in activation or CD3 levels.

The sequenced material came from naive CD4+ T cells from blood. The cell subset or site label of this sample denotes: true naive CD4+ T cells. The sequence derives from a woman in her twenties or thirties with type 1 diabetes.

DNA sequence: TGTGCCAGTAGAAACCACCAGGGCTACGAGCAGTACTTC. It encodes CASRNHQGYEQYF. The sequence links TRBV19 to TRBJ2-7; TRBD1 is a possible D gene, resting on 5 matching bases. CDR1 and CDR2 were assigned from the germline V gene (reference sequence) as LNHDA and SQIVND. The junction carries 12 bases between V and J, which are trimmed by 6 bases and 3 bases respectively. The CDR3 spans 13 residues, from the cysteine through the phenylalanine. CDR3 DNA is the only sequence kept; it has 39 bases, read in frame from the first base. Reference TRBV19 and TRBJ2-7 genes cover what lies past the CDR3, so the full variable domain is DGGITQSPKYLFRKEGQNVTLSCEQNLNHDAMYWYRQDPGQGLRLIYYSQIVNDFQKGDIAEGYSVSREKKESFPLTVTSAQKNPTAFYLCASRNHQGYEQYFGPGTRLTVT.